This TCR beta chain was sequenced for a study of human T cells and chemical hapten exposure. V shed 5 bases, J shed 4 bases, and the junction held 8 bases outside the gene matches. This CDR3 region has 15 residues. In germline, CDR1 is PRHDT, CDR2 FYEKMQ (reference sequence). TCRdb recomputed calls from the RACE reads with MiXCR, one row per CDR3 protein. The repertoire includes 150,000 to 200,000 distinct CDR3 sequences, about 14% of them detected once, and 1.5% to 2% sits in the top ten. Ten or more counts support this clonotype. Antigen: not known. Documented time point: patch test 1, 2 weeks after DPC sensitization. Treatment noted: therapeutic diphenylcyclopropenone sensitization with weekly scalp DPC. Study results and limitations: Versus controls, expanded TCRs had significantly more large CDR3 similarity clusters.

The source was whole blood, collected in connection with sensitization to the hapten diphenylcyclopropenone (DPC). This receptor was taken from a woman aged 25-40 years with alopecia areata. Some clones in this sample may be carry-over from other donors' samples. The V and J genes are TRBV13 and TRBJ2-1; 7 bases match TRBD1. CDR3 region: CASSKQGFAYNEQFF. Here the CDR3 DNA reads TGTGCCAGCAGCAAACAGGGGTTTGCGTACAATGAGCAGTTCTTC.